The clone carrying this T cell receptor (beta chain) was picked up one time. The data originate from a study of blood T cell repertoires in COVID-19. Study-level background: Acute and convalescent COVID-19 specimens originated in the United States, Italy and Spain. In each case, the material was cDNA or gDNA derived from T cells, B-cell-depleted T cells, or PBMCs.

Germline CDR1 and CDR2: SGHRS and YFSETQ. With V trimmed by 6 bases and J by 5 bases, 8 bases remained unmatched. The CDR3 is 15 amino acids. Clones were sequenced by immunoSEQ multiplex PCR, and TCRdb holds only the in-frame ones, with some missing. This sample has about 78,000 clones, with roughly 86% found just once. This sequence originates from a middle-aged man with active or convalescent COVID-19. The sample consisted of peripheral blood. The chain is built from TRBV5-1 and TRBJ2-2; TRBD2 aligns across 9 bases. CDR3 coding DNA: TGCGCCAGCAAGGGACTAGCAGGGGGAACCGGGGAGCTGTTTTTT. Translation gives CASKGLAGGTGELFF.